These T cell receptor beta chains were read from a single sample in a study of response to subunit inactivated influenza vaccine. In TCRdb, the RT-PCR reads were re-called with MiXCR into one record per CDR3 protein. This sample has about 500,000 distinct CDR3 sequences; about 15% occur once, and the top ten carry 2.5% to 3.5%. The sequences come from CD4+ T cells sorted from PBMCs, collected less than 25 months after vaccination. The receptor set was obtained from a man in his fifties or sixties who received an inactivated influenza vaccine. Both conserved end residues are part of each CDR3. A D gene is named only where the DNA matches it firmly. Only some rows state a clone size, as once, few, many or a class for expanded clones.

d_gene,abundance,j_gene,v_gene,len,CDR3nt,CDR3aa
.,few,TRBJ2-5,TRBV29-1,13,TGCAGCGTTGCGTTTGTAGGGCAAGAGACCCAGTACTTC,CSVAFVGQETQYF
TRBD2,few,TRBJ2-5,TRBV7-6,17,TGTGCCAGCAGCTCCTTACTAGCGGGGGAGCAAAAAGAGACCCAGTACTTC,CASSSLLAGEQKETQYF
TRBD1,few,TRBJ2-5,TRBV7-8,15,TGTGCCAGCAGACAACCCGGGACAGGGCAAGAGACCCAGTACTTC,CASRQPGTGQETQYF
TRBD2,few,TRBJ2-1,TRBV20-1,15,TGCAGTGCTAGGATACCTAGCGGGAGCCACAATGAGCAGTTCTTC,CSARIPSGSHNEQFF
.,few,TRBJ1-4,TRBV19,14,TGTGCCAGTAGTATCTGGGACAAGAATGAAAAACTGTTTTTT,CASSIWDKNEKLFF
.,few,TRBJ1-5,TRBV15,15,TGTGCCACCAGCAGAGATCTTAGGGCCCAGGGGCCCCAGCATTTT,CATSRDLRAQGPQHF
TRBD2,.,TRBJ2-3,TRBV24-1,17,TGTGCCACCAGTGACCGCGGACTAGCGGGGAGGATAGATACGCAGTATTTT,CATSDRGLAGRIDTQYF
.,many,TRBJ2-4,TRBV18,15,TGTGCCAGCTCAAGGGACGGCTCTCCAAAAAACATTCAGTACTTC,CASSRDGSPKNIQYF
.,few,TRBJ2-7,TRBV2,13,TGTGCCACGGCTTGGCAGGGGGGTCACGAGCAGTACTTC,CATAWQGGHEQYF
TRBD1,.,TRBJ2-5,TRBV2,14,TGTGCCAGCAGTAAGGACAGGGCGGGGGAGACCCAGTACTTC,CASSKDRAGETQYF
TRBD1,.,TRBJ2-3,TRBV5-6,14,TGTGCCAGCAGCTGGGACAGGGTGGCAGATACGCAGTATTTT,CASSWDRVADTQYF
.,.,TRBJ2-1,TRBV7-9,13,TGTCCCAGCAGCTTAGCAAGATACAATGAGCAGTTCTTC,CPSSLARYNEQFF
TRBD1,.,TRBJ1-2,TRBV4-3,16,TGCGCCAGCAGCCAAGATGGGACAGGGAGATCTATTGGCTACACCTTC,CASSQDGTGRSIGYTF
TRBD1,many,TRBJ2-3,TRBV12-3/TRBV12-4,14,TGTGCCAGCAAATGGGACAGGGATGTCAATACGCAGTATTTT,CASKWDRDVNTQYF
TRBD2,.,TRBJ2-1,TRBV28,16,TGTGCCAGCAGCCCTCGGGAAGGTAGCGGGATGGCGGAGCAGTTCTTC,CASSPREGSGMAEQFF
.,few,TRBJ2-2,TRBV7-9,14,TGTGCCAGCAGGTTCGGGGCGGGGACCGGGGAGCTGTTTTTT,CASRFGAGTGELFF
.,few,TRBJ1-2,TRBV25-1,13,TGTGCCAGCAGTGAGGGGGACCACTATGGCTACACCTTC,CASSEGDHYGYTF
.,few,TRBJ2-2,TRBV19,17,TGTGCCAGTAGCAAGCGTCGGACTTTAGCGAACACCGGGGAGCTGTTTTTT,CASSKRRTLANTGELFF
TRBD2,few,TRBJ2-3,TRBV20-1,14,TGCAGTGCTAAAATGACTAGCCGCACAGATACGCAGTATTTT,CSAKMTSRTDTQYF
.,.,TRBJ1-2,TRBV6-5,15,TGTGCCAGCAGTTACTCGCCAGCCCGGGGTTATGGCTACACCTTC,CASSYSPARGYGYTF
.,.,TRBJ2-1,TRBV7-9,14,TGTGCCAGCAGCTTCTTCTCTCCCTGGGGGGAGCAGTTCTTC,CASSFFSPWGEQFF
TRBD1,.,TRBJ2-7,TRBV3-1,11,TGTGCCAGACAGGGGAGCAACGAGCAGTACTTC,CARQGSNEQYF
.,few,TRBJ1-3,TRBV20-1,15,TGCAGTGCTAGTCTGGGGTATTTGGGAGGAAACACCATATATTTT,CSASLGYLGGNTIYF
.,few,TRBJ2-1,TRBV4-3,15,TGCGCCAGCAGCCAAGCCCTTGGGGGATACAATGAGCAGTTCTTC,CASSQALGGYNEQFF
.,.,TRBJ2-3,TRBV5-1,12,TGCGCCAGTATCAGGACGGAAGATACGCAGTATTTT,CASIRTEDTQYF
.,.,TRBJ2-7,TRBV20-1,13,TGCGGCAGTGTCAGGGGCGTCCCTAACGAGCAGTACTTC,CGSVRGVPNEQYF
.,.,TRBJ1-2,TRBV29-1,11,TGCAGCGTTGAGCACGGGTATGGCTACACCTTC,CSVEHGYGYTF
.,many,TRBJ1-3,TRBV6-5,14,TGTGCCAGCAGTTACGGGGGCTCTGGAAACACCATATATTTT,CASSYGGSGNTIYF
TRBD2,.,TRBJ2-7,TRBV3-1,17,TGTGCCAGCAGCCGCGGGGGAGGGGGACTAGCGAGCTACGAGCAGTACTTC,CASSRGGGGLASYEQYF
TRBD2,.,TRBJ2-7,TRBV28,13,TGTGCCGGGCGGACTAGCGGCTCCTACGAGCAGTACTTC,CAGRTSGSYEQYF